This T cell receptor (beta chain) was found in a study of identical twins. This CDR3 has 16 residues. Germline V CDR1 and CDR2: KGHDR, SFDVKD. Losses at the gene ends were 2 bases for V and 7 bases for J; bases not matched to a gene: 5. This clonotype was seen more than once but under ten times. TCRdb independently ran MiXCR on the 5' RACE reads; one entry per CDR3 protein. The table has some 560,000 distinct CDR3 sequences, 7.5% to 10% seen once; the top ten hold approximately 3%. These data were likewise used in another study, on yellow fever vaccine responses in identical twins.

The sequence derives from a young woman in good health. V and J are TRBV24-1 and TRBJ1-5; TRBD1 aligns across 12 bases. The sequenced sample consisted of PBMCs. CDR3 bases: TGTGCCACCAGTGATTCCGGGACAGGGGGCCGGCAGCCCCAGCATTTT. Protein product: CATSDSGTGGRQPQHF.